Listed below are T cell receptor beta chains from one sample, sequenced in a study of blood T cells in healthy people across ages. MiXCR, applied by TCRdb to the 5' RACE reads, yields one record per CDR3 protein. The profile shows about 730,000 distinct CDR3 sequences, 35% to 45% of them singletons. The specimen sequenced was blood. The receptors here all came from a woman aged 55-69 years in good health. CDR3s include the opening cysteine and the closing phenylalanine or tryptophan. The D gene is left open where the match is weak. Clone size appears in some rows only: once, few, many, or a class for an expanded clone.

cdr3_nt	cdr3_aa	clone_size	v_call	j_call	d_call
TGCAGTGCTAGTGGCGGTGGGAATGAAAAACTGTTTTTT	CSASGGGNEKLFF	-	TRBV20-1	TRBJ1-4	-
TGTGCCAGCAGTCCGGGACAGGGGGCGGGTGAGCAGTTCTTC	CASSPGQGAGEQFF	few	TRBV6-4	TRBJ2-1	TRBD1
TGCAGCGTTGTTAGGGATAGGGATGAAAAACTGTTTTTT	CSVVRDRDEKLFF	-	TRBV29-1	TRBJ1-4	-
TGTGCCAGCAGTCAAGATTACAGGGTTTTCTATGGCTACACCTTC	CASSQDYRVFYGYTF	few	TRBV12-3/TRBV12-4	TRBJ1-2	-
TGTGCCAGCAGTTATGGGGCGGGAGGGCTGTACAATGAGCAGTTCTTC	CASSYGAGGLYNEQFF	few	TRBV28	TRBJ2-1	TRBD2
TGCGCCAGCAGCTTGGGGGGCGAGCTCTACAATGAGCAGTTCTTC	CASSLGGELYNEQFF	many	TRBV5-1	TRBJ2-1	-
TGTGCCAGCAGTGAAAGGGCAGTCACCGGGGAGCTGTTTTTT	CASSERAVTGELFF	-	TRBV6-1	TRBJ2-2	-
TGTGCCAGCGGACTAGACGGGTACAATGAGCAGTACTTC	CASGLDGYNEQYF	-	TRBV2	TRBJ2-4	TRBD2
TGTGCCAGCAGCCGCCAAGGACTAGCGGGGCCGGCTGAGCAGTTCTTC	CASSRQGLAGPAEQFF	few	TRBV3-1	TRBJ2-1	TRBD2
TGTGCCAGCAGCTTAACGGGGACGAAGGAGCAGTTCTTC	CASSLTGTKEQFF	-	TRBV7-3	TRBJ2-1	-
TGCAGTGCCGTTCCGGGCCTCGGGAGTAATTCACCCCTCCACTTT	CSAVPGLGSNSPLHF	-	TRBV20-1	TRBJ1-6	-
TGTGCCAGCAGCCGCCACAAGGACAGTGAGCAGTACTTC	CASSRHKDSEQYF	-	TRBV11-3	TRBJ2-5	-
TGCAGTGCTAGAGAACGAGGGGGTACGCACGAGCAGTACTTC	CSARERGGTHEQYF	-	TRBV20-1	TRBJ2-7	-
TGCAGCGCCCAAATGAACACTGAAGCTTTCTTT	CSAQMNTEAFF	-	TRBV29-1	TRBJ1-1	-
TGTGCCAGCAGCCAGGGACAGGGGGTAGATGGCTATGGCTACACCTTC	CASSQGQGVDGYGYTF	few	TRBV4-2	TRBJ1-2	TRBD1
TGCAGTGCTAGAGAGGGGACAGTTTACGAGCAGTACTTC	CSAREGTVYEQYF	-	TRBV20-1	TRBJ2-7	TRBD1
TGTGCCAGCAAGGGACAGGGATACAATGAGCAGTTCTTC	CASKGQGYNEQFF	-	TRBV11-3	TRBJ2-1	TRBD1